What follows are 9 T cell receptor beta chains derived from one specimen sequenced in a study of blood T cell repertoires in COVID-19. Using immunoSEQ multiplex PCR, the repertoire was profiled, and TCRdb retains in-frame clones only, with some absent. Of 150,000 or so clones in the sample, more than 80% are singletons; the top ten hold about 0.55%. Sequencing input: peripheral blood. These receptors were collected from a man in his forties or fifties with acute or convalescent COVID-19.

The V call is TRBV11-2, the J call TRBJ2-5; D possibly corresponds to TRBD1 (7 bases). V shed 4 bases and J shed 2 bases, with 14 bases lying between them. The germline gives CDR1 SGHAT, CDR2 FQNNGV. The CDR3 runs to 15 residues. Written as DNA, the CDR3 is TGTGCCAGCAGCTCGATACCAGGGGGGCAAGAGACCCAGTACTTC. It codes for CASSSIPGGQETQYF.

The chain employs TRBV7-3 and TRBJ2-3, with 9 bases identical to TRBD1. With 5 bases clipped from V and 1 base from J, the junction kept 4 bases outside the gene matches. The germline gives CDR1 SGHTA, CDR2 FQGTGA. CDR3 length equals 15 residues. CDR3 in DNA: TGTGCCAGCAGCGTGGGACAGGGAGGCACAGATACGCAGTATTTT. Translated: CASSVGQGGTDTQYF.

The chain uses TRBV24-1 and TRBJ1-4, with TRBD1 matching 7 bases. Germline lookup yields CDR1 KGHDR and CDR2 SFDVKD. Trimming removed 9 bases from V and 4 bases from J; junction bases left unmatched: 4. There are 13 residues in the CDR3. The CDR3 reads CATQGGRNEKLFF. The CDR3 coding sequence is TGTGCCACCCAGGGGGGCCGTAATGAAAAACTGTTTTTT.

The CDR3 spells CASSAQGREYNEQFF. The CDR3 nucleotides read TGTGCCAGCAGCGCGCAGGGCAGGGAATACAATGAGCAGTTCTTC. This chain connects TRBV9 to TRBJ2-1; TRBD1 might be the D (5 bases). Trimming took off 3 bases at V and 4 bases at J, with 14 bases between the two ends. CDR3 length: 15 residues. CDR1 and CDR2 (germline): SGDLS, YYNGEE.

The chain uses TRBV28 and TRBJ2-7; TRBD1 might be the D (6 bases). This CDR3 contains 15 residues. Germline V gives CDR1 MDHEN, CDR2 SYDVKM. Trimming cost V 5 bases and J 3 bases, with 17 bases left between them. Here the CDR3 DNA reads TGTGCCAGCAGTGGCCACACTGGGGGCCGCTACGAGCAGTACTTC. This sequence encodes CASSGHTGGRYEQYF.

The rearrangement joins TRBV30 to TRBJ1-5; 7 nucleotides line up with TRBD1. The germline gives CDR1 GTSNPN, CDR2 SVGIG (reference sequence). The CDR3 sequence is 14 residues long. Trimming removed 3 bases from V and 6 bases from J; junction bases left unmatched: 8. Here the CDR3 reads CAWRGDSIGQPQHF. In nucleotides, the CDR3 is TGTGCCTGGAGGGGGGACAGTATCGGTCAGCCCCAGCATTTT.

J is TRBJ1-5 and V is TRBV7-9; 10 bases fit TRBD1. V was pared by 5 bases and J by 5 bases, with 6 bases of the junction left unmatched. The CDR3 totals 15 residues. Germline values: CDR1 SEHNR, CDR2 FQNEAQ (reference sequence). CDR3 sequence (DNA): TGTGCCAGCAGCCAGACAGGGGGCTGGGATCAGCCCCAGCATTTT. Protein product: CASSQTGGWDQPQHF.

This chain connects TRBV18 to TRBJ1-3, with a tentative D call TRBD1 (6 bases). Germline V lookup: CDR1 KGHSH, CDR2 LQKENI. V was trimmed by 4 bases and J by 5 bases, leaving 9 bases between them. This CDR3 region has 13 residues. The CDR3 here is CASSRDIRNTIYF. CDR3 coding DNA: TGTGCCAGCTCACGGGACATCCGAAACACCATATATTTT.

The rearrangement links TRBV5-1 to TRBJ2-1; 8 nucleotides line up with TRBD1. V shed 0 bases, J shed 7 bases, and the junction held 6 bases outside the gene matches. Germline CDR1 and CDR2: SGHRS and YFSETQ. CDR3 length equals 15 residues. The CDR3 region is CASSLADREWNEQFF. CDR3 coding DNA: TGCGCCAGCAGCTTGGCGGACAGGGAGTGGAATGAGCAGTTCTTC.